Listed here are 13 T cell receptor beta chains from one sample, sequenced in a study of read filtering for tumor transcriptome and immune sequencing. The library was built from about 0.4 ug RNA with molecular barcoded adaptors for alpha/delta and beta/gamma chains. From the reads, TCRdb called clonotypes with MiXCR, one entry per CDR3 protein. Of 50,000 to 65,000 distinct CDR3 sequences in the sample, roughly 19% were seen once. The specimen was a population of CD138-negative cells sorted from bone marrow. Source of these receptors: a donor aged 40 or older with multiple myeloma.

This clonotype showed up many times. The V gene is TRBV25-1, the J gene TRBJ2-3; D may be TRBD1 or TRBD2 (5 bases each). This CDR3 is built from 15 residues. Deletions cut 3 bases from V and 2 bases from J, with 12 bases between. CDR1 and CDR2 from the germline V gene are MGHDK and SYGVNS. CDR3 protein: CASSDPTGLTDTQYF. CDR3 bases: TGTGCCAGCAGTGACCCCACAGGACTCACAGATACGCAGTATTTT.

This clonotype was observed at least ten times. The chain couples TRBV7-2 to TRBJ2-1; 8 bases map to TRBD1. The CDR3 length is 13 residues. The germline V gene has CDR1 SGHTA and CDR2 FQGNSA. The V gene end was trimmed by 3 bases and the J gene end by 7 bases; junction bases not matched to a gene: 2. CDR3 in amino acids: CASSFRTGNEQFF. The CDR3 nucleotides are TGTGCCAGCAGCTTTCGGACAGGGAATGAGCAGTTCTTC.

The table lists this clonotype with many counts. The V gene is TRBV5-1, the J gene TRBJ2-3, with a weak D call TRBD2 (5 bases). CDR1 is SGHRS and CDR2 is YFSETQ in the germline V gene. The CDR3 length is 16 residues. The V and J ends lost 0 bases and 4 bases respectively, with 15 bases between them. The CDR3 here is CASSLGWGELADTQYF. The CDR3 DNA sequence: TGCGCCAGCAGCTTGGGATGGGGAGAACTGGCAGATACGCAGTATTTT.

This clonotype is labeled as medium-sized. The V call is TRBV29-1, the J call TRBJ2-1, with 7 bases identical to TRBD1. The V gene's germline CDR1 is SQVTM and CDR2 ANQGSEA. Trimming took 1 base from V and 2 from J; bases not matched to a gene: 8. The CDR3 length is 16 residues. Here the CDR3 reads CSVEGQGGITYNEQFF. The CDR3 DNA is TGCAGCGTTGAAGGACAGGGTGGAATTACCTACAATGAGCAGTTCTTC.

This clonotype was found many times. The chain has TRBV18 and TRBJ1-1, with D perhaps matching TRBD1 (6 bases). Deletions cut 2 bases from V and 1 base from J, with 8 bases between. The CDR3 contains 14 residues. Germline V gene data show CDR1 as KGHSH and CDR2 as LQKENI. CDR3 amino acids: CASSPLGGNTEAFF. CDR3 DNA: TGTGCCAGCTCACCATTAGGGGGGAACACTGAAGCTTTCTTT.

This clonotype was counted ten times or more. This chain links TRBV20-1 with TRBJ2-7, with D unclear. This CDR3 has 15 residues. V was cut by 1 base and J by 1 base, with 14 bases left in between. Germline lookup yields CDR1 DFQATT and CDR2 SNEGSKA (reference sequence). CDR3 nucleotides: TGCAGTGCTAGAGGTCTGCACTATGGATCCTACGAGCAGTACTTC. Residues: CSARGLHYGSYEQYF.

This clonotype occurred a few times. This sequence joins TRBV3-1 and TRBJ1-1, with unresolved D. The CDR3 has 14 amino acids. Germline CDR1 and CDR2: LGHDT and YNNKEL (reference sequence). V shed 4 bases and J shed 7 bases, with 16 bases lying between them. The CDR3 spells CASSPSGGVVEAFF. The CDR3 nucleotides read TGTGCCAGCAGCCCCTCGGGTGGCGTTGTTGAAGCTTTCTTT.

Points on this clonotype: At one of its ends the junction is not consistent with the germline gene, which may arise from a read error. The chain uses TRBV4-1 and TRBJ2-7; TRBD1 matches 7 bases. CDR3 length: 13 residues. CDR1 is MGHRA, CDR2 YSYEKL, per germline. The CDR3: CAGSAQGAYEQYF. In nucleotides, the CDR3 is TGCGCCGGCAGCGCCCAGGGGGCCTACGAGCAGTACTTC.

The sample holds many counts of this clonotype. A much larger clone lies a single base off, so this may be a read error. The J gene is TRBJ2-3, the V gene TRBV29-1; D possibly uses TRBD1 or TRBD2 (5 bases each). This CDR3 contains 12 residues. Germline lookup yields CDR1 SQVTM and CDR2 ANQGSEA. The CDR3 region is CSAAAGTDTQSF. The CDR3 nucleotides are TGCAGCGCCGCGGCAGGGACGGATACGCAGTCTTTT.

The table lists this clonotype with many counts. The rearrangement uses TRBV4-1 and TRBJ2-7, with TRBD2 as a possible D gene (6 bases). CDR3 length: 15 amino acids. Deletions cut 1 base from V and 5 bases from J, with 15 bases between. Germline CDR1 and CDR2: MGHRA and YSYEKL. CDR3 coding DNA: TGCGCCAGCAGCCAAGTTCGGGACTGGGGGAACGAGCAGTACTTC. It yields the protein CASSQVRDWGNEQYF.

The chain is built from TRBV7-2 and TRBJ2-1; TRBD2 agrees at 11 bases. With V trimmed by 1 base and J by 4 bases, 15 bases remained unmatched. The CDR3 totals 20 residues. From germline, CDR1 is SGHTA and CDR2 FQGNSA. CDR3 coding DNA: TGTGCCAGCAGCTTAGGTCGGCGGGGTAGCGGGGGGGCATCTTACAATGAGCAGTTCTTC. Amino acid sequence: CASSLGRRGSGGASYNEQFF. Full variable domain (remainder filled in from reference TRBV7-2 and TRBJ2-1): GAGVSQSPSNKVTEKGKDVELRCDPISGHTALYWYRQSLGQGLEFLIYFQGNSAPDKSGLPSDRFSAERTGGSVSTLTIQRTQQEDSAVYLCASSLGRRGSGGASYNEQFFGPGTRLTVL.

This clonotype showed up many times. CDR3 amino acids: CSGSSETQYF. The DNA for the CDR3 is TGCAGTGGGTCTAGTGAGACCCAGTACTTC. V gene TRBV20-1 combines with J gene TRBJ2-5, with D uncertain. Germline V gene sequence: CDR1 DFQATT, CDR2 SNEGSKA (reference sequence). V was cut by 7 bases and J by 5 bases, with 8 bases left in between. This CDR3 spans 10 amino acids.

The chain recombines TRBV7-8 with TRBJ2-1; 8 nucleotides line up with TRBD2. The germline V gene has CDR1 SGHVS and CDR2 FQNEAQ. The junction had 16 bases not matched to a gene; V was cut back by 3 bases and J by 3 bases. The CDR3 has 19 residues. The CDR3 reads CASSLRGAVSRANYNEQFF. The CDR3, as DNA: TGTGCCAGCAGCTTGCGGGGGGCGGTTAGCAGGGCGAACTACAATGAGCAGTTCTTC.